The 27 T cell receptor beta chains presented below share a single source sample, sequenced in a study of memory B cells and T cells in multiple sclerosis (dated by TCRdb to 2016 to 2019). The antigens these receptors bind are not known. The method was the immunoSEQ multiplex PCR assay. The clones in this table, taken by TCRdb from immuneACCESS, are in-frame only. Not every clone is retained; where verified, under half of the shortfall comes from an unresolved V gene, and the cause of the rest is unknown. The sample table holds 46,000 or so clones, of which over 75% were seen once. 0.85% to 1.3% of the sample comes from the top ten. After CFSE-labeled PBMCs were cultured without a stimulus, the autoproliferating (CFSEdim) and non-proliferating (CFSEhi) T cell fractions were sequenced separately. Altogether, 50 million to 55 million CFSE-labeled PBMCs were kept in culture for seven to eight days with no stimulus, after which the replicate wells were combined.

The source material was PBMCs from blood kept in culture. These receptors all come from a human donor with multiple sclerosis.

The CDR3 region has the DNA TGTGCCAGCAGCGCGGAGCCGGGACAGGACTACGAGCAGTACTTC. It codes for CASSAEPGQDYEQYF. The gene calls are TRBV9 and TRBJ2-7; 8 positions agree with TRBD1. The CDR3 extends over 15 amino acids. The germline V gene has CDR1 SGDLS and CDR2 YYNGEE. V was pared by 3 bases and J by 3 bases, with 8 bases of the junction left unmatched. Drawing the rest from reference TRBV9 and TRBJ2-7, the complete variable domain is DSGVTQTPKHLITATGQRVTLRCSPRSGDLSVYWYQQSLDQGLQFLIQYYNGEERAKGNILERFSAQQFPDLHSELNLSSLELGDSALYFCASSAEPGQDYEQYFGPGTRLTVT.

The chain joins TRBV28 to TRBJ1-3, with 7 nucleotides matching TRBD1. CDR1 MDHEN and CDR2 SYDVKM come from the germline V gene. The CDR3 runs 17 residues. V gave up 6 bases and J gave up 0 bases; unmatched junction bases: 11. CDR3 residues: CASRRPGTVYSGNTIYF. CDR3 DNA sequence: TGTGCCAGCAGACGGCCCGGGACAGTATACTCTGGAAACACCATATATTTT. Combining the CDR3 with reference TRBV28 and TRBJ1-3 gives the whole variable domain DVKVTQSSRYLVKRTGEKVFLECVQDMDHENMFWYRQDPGLGLRLIYFSYDVKMKEKGDIPEGYSVSREKKERFSLILESASTNQTSMYLCASRRPGTVYSGNTIYFGEGSWLTVV.

Concerning this clone itself: At one end the junction does not follow the germline gene, possibly because of a read error. The V and J genes are TRBV7-7 and TRBJ2-3, with D uncertain. The CDR3 length is 14 residues. CDR1 is SSHAT, CDR2 FNYEAQ, per germline (reference sequence). CDR3 sequence (DNA): TGTGCTAGCAGCCTGTCTGTTCAAACAGATACGCAGTATTTT. Residues: CASSLSVQTDTQYF. Drawing the rest from reference TRBV7-7 and TRBJ2-3, the complete variable domain is GAGVSQSPRYKVTKRGQDVTLRCDPISSHATLYWYQQALGQGPEFLTYFNYEAQPDKSGLPSDRFSAERPEGSISTLTIQRTEQRDSAMYRCASSLSVQTDTQYFGPGTRLTVL.

The CDR3 region has the DNA TGTGCCAGCAACCTTGGGCTCGGGGAGCTGTTTTTT. Translation: CASNLGLGELFF. The chain combines TRBV7-8 with TRBJ2-2, with unresolved D. Per germline, CDR1 SGHVS and CDR2 FQNEAQ. CDR3 size: 12 residues. With 7 bases removed from V and 7 bases from J, the gap between germline ends came to 10 bases. Looking up the rest from reference TRBV7-8 and TRBJ2-2 gives the full variable domain: GAGVSQSPRYKVAKRGQDVALRCDPISGHVSLFWYQQALGQGPEFLTYFQNEAQLDKSGLPSDRFFAERPEGSVSTLKIQRTQQEDSAVYLCASNLGLGELFFGEGSRLTVL.

The J gene is TRBJ1-2, the V gene TRBV6-1; TRBD1 matches at 10 bases. Germline loops: CDR1 MNHNS, CDR2 SASEGT. Trimming took 9 bases from V and 4 from J; bases not matched to a gene: 5. This CDR3 contains 13 residues. Written as DNA, the CDR3 is TGTGCCAGTGAAGACAGGGGGCTCTATGGCTACACCTTC. It specifies CASEDRGLYGYTF.

The genes are TRBV5-6 and TRBJ2-7; D not certain. This CDR3 is built from 14 residues. Trimming removed 3 bases from V and 1 base from J, with 11 bases in between. Germline-derived CDR1 and CDR2 are SGHDT and YYEEEE. The CDR3: CASSSAPSSYEQYF. CDR3 DNA sequence: TGTGCCAGCAGCTCGGCACCAAGTTCCTACGAGCAGTACTTC.

The chain carries TRBV5-1 and TRBJ1-2, with 12 bases fitting TRBD1. Germline CDR1 is SGHRS and CDR2 is YFSETQ. The CDR3 runs to 16 residues. With 0 bases clipped from V and 9 bases from J, the junction kept 9 bases outside the gene matches. The CDR3 nucleotides read TGCGCCAGCAGCTTGGCGGGAACCGGGACAGGGGGCAGCTACACCTTC. Amino acid sequence: CASSLAGTGTGGSYTF.

The genes are TRBV7-9 and TRBJ2-7; perhaps D is TRBD1 or TRBD2 (5 bases each). CDR3 length equals 14 residues. Germline-derived CDR1 and CDR2 are SEHNR and FQNEAQ (reference sequence). The V end lost 1 base, the J end lost 6 bases, and 13 bases lay between the germline ends. This CDR3 is CASSLDGGLGEQYF. The CDR3 nucleotides are TGTGCCAGCAGCTTAGATGGGGGTCTAGGCGAGCAGTACTTC.

In nucleotides, the CDR3 is TGTGCCAGCCAAGTAGGGGGCAAGGGCAATCAGCCCCAGCATTTT. This translates into CASQVGGKGNQPQHF. This chain uses TRBV6-5 with TRBJ1-5; 7 positions match TRBD1. In germline, CDR1 is MNHEY, CDR2 SVGAGI. This CDR3 contains 15 residues. J was trimmed by 2 bases and V by 8 bases; bases with no gene match: 9.

V usage is TRBV6-9 and J usage is TRBJ1-2, with TRBD1 matching over 8 bases. Unmatched junction bases numbered 17, after V lost 10 bases and J lost 4 bases. This CDR3 has 16 residues. Germline values: CDR1 MNHGY, CDR2 SVAAGI. CDR3 sequence (DNA): TGTGCCACCCCGGGACAGGCCTCCGAGTTGTGCTATGGCTACACCTTC. This encodes CATPGQASELCYGYTF.

Only one count was recorded for this clone. The V gene is TRBV18, the J gene TRBJ1-1, with D maybe TRBD1 (5 bases). V was pared by 3 bases and J by 3 bases, with 17 bases between. Germline CDR1 KGHSH, CDR2 LQKENI. This CDR3 spans 16 amino acids. As DNA, the CDR3 is TGTGCCAGCTCACCGTCATGGGATAAAGGGGACACTGAAGCTTTCTTT. It encodes CASSPSWDKGDTEAFF.

The chain uses TRBV12-2 and TRBJ2-7; the table's D call of TRBD2 was not tested on the DNA. TRBV12-2 is a documented pseudogene. This CDR3 region has 16 residues. The DNA of the CDR3 is TGTGCAAGTCGCTTGACTAGCGGCCACCCCCGCTACGAGCAGTACTTC. Its protein product is CASRLTSGHPRYEQYF.

The count of this clone is one. This chain uses TRBV6-5 with TRBJ1-1; D gene uncertain. This CDR3 is built from 14 residues. The V gene lost 0 bases and the J gene lost 1 base, with 6 bases spanning the gap. The germline CDR1 and CDR2 sequences are MNHEY and SVGAGI. The CDR3 sequence: CASSYSEWNTEAFF. In DNA, the CDR3 is TGTGCCAGCAGTTACTCGGAATGGAACACTGAAGCTTTCTTT.

The chain is built from TRBV29-1 and TRBJ1-1; the match to TRBD1 covers 8 bases. V was clipped by 7 bases and J by 4 bases; unmatched bases: 11. This CDR3 comprises 14 residues. The germline V gene encodes CDR1 SQVTM and CDR2 ANQGSEA. CDR3 in DNA: TGCAGCGGCCTTCAGGGGGCAATGCGCACTGAAGCTTTCTTT. This translates into CSGLQGAMRTEAFF.

V and J are TRBV4-2 and TRBJ2-7, with D tentatively TRBD2 (6 bases). The CDR3 spans 16 residues. From germline, CDR1 is LGHNA and CDR2 YNFKEQ. V dropped 0 bases and J dropped 7 bases, with 19 bases sitting between them. The CDR3, as DNA: TGTGCCAGCAGCCAAGAGGGCGGAAGTATACGGGGGGAGCAGTACTTC. Residues: CASSQEGGSIRGEQYF.

This chain uses TRBV6-1 with TRBJ2-1; TRBD2 matches at 7 bases. In germline, CDR1 is MNHNS, CDR2 SASEGT. The CDR3 has 12 amino acids. The V gene end was trimmed by 7 bases and the J gene end by 7 bases; junction bases not matched to a gene: 4. CDR3 sequence reads: CASTGGSNEQFF. The CDR3 DNA reads as TGTGCCAGCACCGGGGGGTCAAATGAGCAGTTCTTC.

The J gene is TRBJ1-4, the V gene TRBV11-2, with D uncertain. CDR3 length: 14 residues. Trimming stripped 3 bases from V and 7 bases from J, with 12 bases between. In germline, CDR1 is SGHAT, CDR2 FQNNGV. CDR3 amino acids: CASSLSIRPEKLFF. Written as DNA, the CDR3 is TGTGCCAGCAGCTTGTCGATTCGGCCTGAAAAACTGTTTTTT.

The chain has TRBV9 and TRBJ1-6; D gene ambiguous. Germline lookup yields CDR1 SGDLS and CDR2 YYNGEE. V gave up 4 bases and J gave up 5 bases, with 7 bases separating them. The CDR3 has 13 amino acids. CDR3 sequence: CASSPDDNSPLHF. The CDR3 coding sequence is TGTGCCAGCAGCCCGGACGATAATTCACCCCTCCACTTT.

The gene calls are TRBV30 and TRBJ1-6; D gene ambiguous. V was clipped by 2 bases and J by 0 bases, with 8 bases between them. The CDR3 spans 15 residues. Germline values: CDR1 GTSNPN, CDR2 SVGIG (reference sequence). The CDR3 is CAWSPLPSYNSPLHF. CDR3 nucleotides: TGTGCCTGGAGTCCCTTGCCCTCCTATAATTCACCCCTCCACTTT.

This clone was detected once. The gene calls are TRBV5-1 and TRBJ2-6; TRBD1 matches 9 bases. The CDR3 is 17 amino acids. The V gene end was trimmed by 7 bases and the J gene end by 0 bases; junction bases not matched to a gene: 8. In germline, CDR1 is SGHRS, CDR2 YFSETQ. In nucleotides, the CDR3 is TGCGCCAGCGGATCAGACAGGGGGACCTCTGGGGCCAACGTCCTGACTTTC. Translation gives CASGSDRGTSGANVLTF.

This clone was counted once. This chain joins TRBV15 and TRBJ2-2; 8 bases match TRBD1. This CDR3 contains 14 residues. In germline, CDR1 is LNHNV, CDR2 YYDKDF (reference sequence). Trimming at V came to 3 bases and at J to 4 bases, leaving 1 base not matched to a gene. This CDR3 reads CATSRDRVTGELFF. CDR3 coding DNA: TGTGCCACCAGCAGGGACAGGGTCACCGGGGAGCTGTTTTTT.

V usage is TRBV9 and J usage is TRBJ2-7; D possibly corresponds to TRBD1 (6 bases). Germline CDR1 SGDLS, CDR2 YYNGEE. The CDR3 is 15 amino acids. The ends were cut back, 3 bases at V and 3 bases at J, with 16 bases in the middle. Here the CDR3 reads CASSGERAGDYEQYF. The CDR3 DNA follows: TGTGCCAGCAGCGGAGAACGGGCAGGGGACTACGAGCAGTACTTC.

The rearrangement uses TRBV25-1 and TRBJ1-2; D might be TRBD1 (6 bases). CDR1 is MGHDK, CDR2 SYGVNS, per germline. This CDR3 has 15 residues. Between the trimmed V and J ends, which lost 1 base and 1 base, there was a span of 10 bases. The CDR3, as DNA: TGTGCCAGCAGTGAATGGGGGGCGCTTAACTATGGCTACACCTTC. It yields the protein CASSEWGALNYGYTF.

The CDR3 reads CASSIRRGSGTDTQYF. CDR3 DNA sequence: TGTGCCAGTAGTATTCGAAGGGGGTCAGGGACAGATACGCAGTATTTT. The V and J genes are TRBV19 and TRBJ2-3; the D gene is possibly TRBD1 (6 bases). Trimming took 3 bases from V and 3 from J, leaving 16 bases between them. Germline V lookup: CDR1 LNHDA, CDR2 SQIVND (reference sequence). This CDR3 has 16 residues.

The gene calls are TRBV7-3 and TRBJ2-1; 11 bases agree with TRBD2. CDR1 is SGHTA, CDR2 FQGTGA, per germline. J was trimmed by 6 bases and V by 1 base; bases with no gene match: 8. The length of the CDR3 is 17 residues. CDR3 residues: CASSLMASGGPGNEQFF. The CDR3 region has the DNA TGTGCCAGCAGCTTAATGGCTAGCGGGGGGCCGGGCAATGAGCAGTTCTTC.

The chain has TRBV4-1 and TRBJ1-6; D not certain. Trimming left V 0 bases short and J 14 bases short, with 26 bases between. The germline CDR1 and CDR2 sequences are MGHRA and YSYEKL. This CDR3 has 18 residues. CDR3 DNA: TGCGCCAGCAGCCAAGATATTTCGAATAATCCCAACCGGAGGACCCTCCACTTT. It yields the protein CASSQDISNNPNRRTLHF.

The V gene is TRBV6-5, the J gene TRBJ1-2; 7 bases match TRBD1. The CDR3 is made up of 14 amino acids. J lost 6 bases, V lost 6 bases, and 10 bases had no gene match. The germline V gene has CDR1 MNHEY and CDR2 SVGAGI. CDR3 DNA: TGTGCCAGCAGCCTATCCGGGACAGATCATGGCTACACCTTC. Its translation is CASSLSGTDHGYTF.